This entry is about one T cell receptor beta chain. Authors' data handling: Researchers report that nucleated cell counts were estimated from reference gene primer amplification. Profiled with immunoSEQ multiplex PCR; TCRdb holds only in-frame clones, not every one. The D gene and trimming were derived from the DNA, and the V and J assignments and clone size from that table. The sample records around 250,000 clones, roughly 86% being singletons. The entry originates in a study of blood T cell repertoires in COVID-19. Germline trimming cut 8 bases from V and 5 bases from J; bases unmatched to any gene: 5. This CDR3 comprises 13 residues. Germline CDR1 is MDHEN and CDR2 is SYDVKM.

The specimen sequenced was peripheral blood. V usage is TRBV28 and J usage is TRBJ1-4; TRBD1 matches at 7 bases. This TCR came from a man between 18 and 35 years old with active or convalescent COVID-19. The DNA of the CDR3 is TGTGCCAGCCGGGACAGACTAAATGAAAAACTGTTTTTT. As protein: CASRDRLNEKLFF.